The entry below gives a single T cell receptor (beta chain) sequence along with its context. The data stem from a study of blood T cell repertoires in COVID-19. Study information: Italy, Spain and the United States were the sources of the convalescent and acute COVID-19 samples. T cells, B-cell-depleted T cells, or PBMCs provided the cDNA or gDNA that served as material.

Germline V lookup: CDR1 LGHDT, CDR2 YNNKEL (reference sequence). The germline V and J ends were trimmed by 3 bases and 4 bases, with 10 bases remaining between them. This CDR3 is 14 amino acids long. In the source study's methods: Amplification with reference gene primers provided the estimates of nucleated cell counts. The protocol was immunoSEQ multiplex PCR, while the TCRdb copy is restricted to in-frame clones and leaves out a portion. V, J and clone size reflect that table, while D and trimming were determined from the DNA. Of tens of thousands of clones detected, 80% to 90% appear once; the ten largest clones hold 7% to 9%.

The sample consisted of peripheral blood. The receptor was derived from a woman in her 70s with acute or convalescent COVID-19. This rearrangement joins TRBV3-1 (or the pseudogene TRBV3-2) to TRBJ1-3, with D possibly being TRBD1 (5 bases). This chain's CDR3 is CASSQARTGNTIYF. The CDR3 DNA reads as TGTGCCAGCAGCCAGGCCCGGACAGGAAACACCATATATTTT.